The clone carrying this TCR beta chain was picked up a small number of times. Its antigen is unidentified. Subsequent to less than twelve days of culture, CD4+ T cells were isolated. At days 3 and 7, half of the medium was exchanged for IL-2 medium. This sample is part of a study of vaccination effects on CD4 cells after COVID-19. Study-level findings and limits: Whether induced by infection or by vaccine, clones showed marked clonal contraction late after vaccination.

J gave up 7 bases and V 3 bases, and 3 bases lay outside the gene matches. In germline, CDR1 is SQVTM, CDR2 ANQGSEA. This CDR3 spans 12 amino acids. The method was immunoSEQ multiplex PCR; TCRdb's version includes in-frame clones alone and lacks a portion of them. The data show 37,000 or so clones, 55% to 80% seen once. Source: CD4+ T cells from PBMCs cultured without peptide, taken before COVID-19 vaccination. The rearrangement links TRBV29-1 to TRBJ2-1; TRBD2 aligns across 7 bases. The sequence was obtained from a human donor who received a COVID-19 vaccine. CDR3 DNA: TGCAGCGTTGATGGGGAGGGGAATGAGCAGTTCTTC. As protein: CSVDGEGNEQFF.